The text below deals with one TCR beta chain. Antigen unknown. PCR involved 60 Vbeta and 13 Jbeta primers. Clones were read by immunoSEQ multiplex PCR, and TCRdb kept only the in-frame ones, dropping some. The sample holds roughly 160,000 clones; 87% are singletons and the top ten take around 0.93%. This sample stems from a study of cytomegalovirus exposure and HLA in healthy donors. Study-wide results and caveats: TRBV6-2, TRBV6-3 and some other V segments were excluded as indistinguishable. According to a later analysis, most TCR beta chains associated with CMV appeared HLA-restricted. Judged likely to be a sequencing artifact was a cluster of highly shared sequence variants.

Germline values: CDR1 SGHAT, CDR2 FQNNGV. The CDR3 is 14 amino acids. The germline V and J ends were trimmed by 2 bases and 2 bases, with 10 bases remaining between them. Sequencing was performed on PBMCs. The clonotype comes from a young woman in good health and CMV-seronegative. This rearrangement joins TRBV11-2 to TRBJ2-7; perhaps TRBD1 as D (5 bases). CDR3 protein: CASSLLGPPYEQYF. Written as DNA, the CDR3 is TGTGCCAGCAGCTTACTGGGGCCCCCCTACGAGCAGTACTTC.